One and the same sample provided the 22 T cell receptor beta chains below, sequenced in a study of OX40 agonist ivuxolimab in advanced cancers. Profiled with immunoSEQ multiplex PCR; TCRdb holds only in-frame clones, not every one. The table has under 20,000 clones, around 85% seen once. Specimen: CD4+ or CD8+ T cells sorted from blood, collected in a trial of the OX40 agonist ivuxolimab. The origin of the receptors is an adult with an advanced solid tumor such as melanoma, head and neck, liver or kidney cancer.

This chain connects TRBV27 to TRBJ1-4; maybe TRBD1 (5 bases). CDR1 and CDR2 from the germline V gene are MNHEY and SMNVEV (reference sequence). This CDR3 region has 15 residues. Trimming cost V 5 bases and J 5 bases, with 15 bases left between them. In DNA form, the CDR3 reads TGTGCCAGCAGTCCTTCGACAGACCGGAATGAAAAACTGTTTTTT. Residues: CASSPSTDRNEKLFF.

This chain links TRBV6-5 with TRBJ1-3; maybe TRBD1 (5 bases). Per the germline V gene, CDR1 is MNHEY and CDR2 is SVGAGI. Between the trimmed V and J ends, which lost 2 bases and 8 bases, there was a span of 13 bases. The CDR3 is made up of 14 amino acids. CDR3 amino acids: CASSYLGQGDTIYF. The DNA of the CDR3 is TGTGCCAGCAGTTACCTGGGGCAGGGCGACACCATATATTTT.

The chain carries TRBV28 and TRBJ2-7; no firm D call. Germline lookup yields CDR1 MDHEN and CDR2 SYDVKM. Trimming took 2 bases from V and 1 from J, leaving 9 bases between them. CDR3 size: 14 residues. This chain's CDR3 is CASSLIAESYEQYF. CDR3 bases: TGTGCCAGCAGTTTAATCGCAGAATCCTACGAGCAGTACTTC.

The chain joins TRBV28 to TRBJ1-1; D is ambiguous. This CDR3 comprises 13 residues. CDR1 is MDHEN and CDR2 is SYDVKM in the germline V gene. V lost 7 bases to trimming and J lost 1 base, with 10 bases between them. Written as DNA, the CDR3 is TGTGCCAGCATCCCCTTGGAGAACACTGAAGCTTTCTTT. Encoded protein: CASIPLENTEAFF.

The rearrangement uses TRBV27 and TRBJ2-1; the D is unclear. The CDR3 is 15 residues long. Trimming removed 6 bases at V and 0 bases at J, with 12 bases between. Germline V CDR1 and CDR2: MNHEY, SMNVEV (reference sequence). As DNA, the CDR3 is TGTGCCAGCAGGTATTCCAGAAGCTCCTACAATGAGCAGTTCTTC. Encoded protein: CASRYSRSSYNEQFF.

The V call is TRBV4-1, the J call TRBJ2-5, with D perhaps being TRBD1 or TRBD2 (5 bases each). This CDR3 has 15 amino acids. Germline loops: CDR1 MGHRA, CDR2 YSYEKL. V lost 3 bases and J 2 bases, leaving 13 bases between the germline ends. CDR3 sequence reads: CASSHLPGPQETQYF. The CDR3 DNA sequence: TGCGCCAGCAGCCACCTGCCGGGACCGCAAGAGACCCAGTACTTC.

V gene TRBV6-1 combines with J gene TRBJ2-1; 7 bases are shared with TRBD2. CDR3 length: 15 amino acids. Germline CDR1 is MNHNS and CDR2 is SASEGT. J was trimmed by 3 bases and V by 1 base; bases with no gene match: 3. CDR3 DNA: TGTGCCAGCAGTGAAGAAAGCGGGGACTACAATGAGCAGTTCTTC. This encodes CASSEESGDYNEQFF.

V gene TRBV2 combines with J gene TRBJ2-3, with 9 bases identical to TRBD2. With 10 bases clipped from V and 3 bases from J, the junction kept 5 bases outside the gene matches. Germline values: CDR1 SNHLY, CDR2 FYNNEI. The CDR3 loop spans 13 amino acids. CDR3 in DNA: TGTGCCATCACTAGCGGGCTAACAGATACGCAGTATTTT. Protein: CAITSGLTDTQYF. Full variable domain (rest looked up from reference TRBV2 and TRBJ2-3): EPEVTQTPSHQVTQMGQEVILRCVPISNHLYFYWYRQILGQKVEFLVSFYNNEISEKSEIFDDQFSVERPDGSNFTLKIRSTKLEDSAMYFCAITSGLTDTQYFGPGTRLTVL.

The chain has TRBV7-9 and TRBJ2-7, with D possibly matching TRBD1 (5 bases). The germline V and J ends were trimmed by 5 bases and 5 bases, with 10 bases remaining between them. Germline V lookup: CDR1 SEHNR, CDR2 FQNEAQ (reference sequence). CDR3 size: 12 residues. Written as DNA, the CDR3 is TGTGCCAGCAGCCAGGGTAACCACGAGCAGTACTTC. Amino acid sequence: CASSQGNHEQYF.

This chain links TRBV9 with TRBJ2-1; 8 nucleotides line up with TRBD2. V trimming: 0 bases; J trimming: 8 bases; junction bases outside the gene matches: 10. Per the germline V gene, CDR1 is SGDLS and CDR2 is YYNGEE. This CDR3 has 16 residues. The CDR3 loop is CASSVEGREDNDEQFF. The CDR3 region has the DNA TGTGCCAGCAGCGTAGAAGGGCGGGAGGATAACGATGAGCAGTTCTTC.

The CDR3 protein is CASSDAAGNSYNEQFF. The CDR3 DNA is TGTGCCAGCAGTGATGCAGCGGGAAACTCCTACAATGAGCAGTTCTTC. The V and J genes are TRBV2 and TRBJ2-1, with 7 nucleotides matching TRBD2. The CDR3 contains 16 residues. Germline CDR1 is SNHLY and CDR2 is FYNNEI. Trimming took 3 bases from V and 0 from J; bases not matched to a gene: 5.

The V and J genes are TRBV29-1 and TRBJ1-2, with D perhaps matching TRBD1 (5 bases). The CDR3 extends over 11 amino acids. Germline lookup yields CDR1 SQVTM and CDR2 ANQGSEA. V was shortened by 7 bases and J by 7 bases, with 13 bases between the two germline ends. The CDR3 loop reads CSAGRGFGYTF. The CDR3 nucleotides read TGCAGCGCCGGACGGGGGTTTGGCTACACCTTC.

The chain uses TRBV27 and TRBJ1-5; D perhaps matches TRBD1 (6 bases). V was cut by 5 bases and J by 5 bases, with 10 bases left in between. Germline V gene lookup returns CDR1 MNHEY and CDR2 SMNVEV (reference sequence). This CDR3 region has 13 residues. CDR3 amino acids: CASSRDTYQPQHF. CDR3 in DNA: TGTGCCAGCAGTCGGGACACCTATCAGCCCCAGCATTTT.

The chain carries TRBV28 and TRBJ2-5; D unclear. V lost 4 bases to trimming and J lost 4 bases, with 4 bases between them. There are 11 residues in the CDR3. Germline values: CDR1 MDHEN, CDR2 SYDVKM. The CDR3 is CASSWGETQYF. In DNA form, the CDR3 reads TGTGCCAGCAGTTGGGGAGAGACCCAGTACTTC.

The V and J genes are TRBV4-1 and TRBJ2-7; 9 bases map to TRBD1. The V segment lost 2 bases and the J segment 4 bases; nucleotides outside the gene matches: 6. Looked up from germline, CDR1 is MGHRA and CDR2 is YSYEKL. The length of the CDR3 is 15 residues. The chain's CDR3 is CASSQWTGAGYEQYF. DNA of the CDR3: TGCGCCAGCAGCCAATGGACAGGGGCTGGGTACGAGCAGTACTTC.

This clone was seen only a few times. This chain connects TRBV27 to TRBJ1-2; 9 bases agree with TRBD1. Germline-derived CDR1 and CDR2 are MNHEY and SMNVEV (reference sequence). V lost 5 bases to trimming and J lost 6 bases; unmatched junction nucleotides: 7. This CDR3 region has 14 residues. CDR3 bases: TGTGCCAGCAGTATCAGCGGGACAGGGAATGGCTACACCTTC. Translating gives CASSISGTGNGYTF.

The V gene is TRBV28, the J gene TRBJ2-7; D may be TRBD2 (5 bases). This CDR3 spans 13 amino acids. CDR1 MDHEN and CDR2 SYDVKM come from the germline V gene. V was clipped by 6 bases and J by 6 bases, with 15 bases between them. Written as DNA, the CDR3 is TGTGCCAGCAGCTTACTAGGCGCTGGCGAGCAGTACTTC. Amino acids: CASSLLGAGEQYF. Drawing the rest from reference TRBV28 and TRBJ2-7, the complete variable domain is DVKVTQSSRYLVKRTGEKVFLECVQDMDHENMFWYRQDPGLGLRLIYFSYDVKMKEKGDIPEGYSVSREKKERFSLILESASTNQTSMYLCASSLLGAGEQYFGPGTRLTVT.

This clone came up once. The chain uses TRBV29-1 and TRBJ2-7; the D gene is possibly TRBD1 (7 bases). Trimming shortened V by 4 bases and J by 3 bases, and 13 bases separated the two germline ends. CDR1 is SQVTM and CDR2 is ANQGSEA in the germline V gene. The CDR3 covers 13 residues. This CDR3 is CSVGGGGFYEQYF. CDR3 nucleotides: TGCAGCGTTGGAGGAGGGGGCTTCTACGAGCAGTACTTC.

The V gene is TRBV7-9, the J gene TRBJ2-5; 9 nucleotides line up with TRBD1. With 4 bases clipped from V and 5 bases from J, the junction kept 8 bases outside the gene matches. The germline CDR1 and CDR2 sequences are SEHNR and FQNEAQ (reference sequence). The CDR3 contains 15 residues. CDR3 sequence reads: CASSSDRGVGETQYF. The CDR3 nucleotides read TGTGCCAGCAGCTCGGACAGGGGAGTTGGGGAGACCCAGTACTTC.

This chain connects TRBV6-5 to TRBJ2-7, with TRBD2 identical over 8 bases. Trimming removed 7 bases from V and 5 bases from J; junction bases left unmatched: 4. From germline, CDR1 is MNHEY and CDR2 SVGAGI. The CDR3 is 12 amino acids. The chain's CDR3 is CASTGGGDEQYF. The DNA of the CDR3 is TGTGCCAGCACGGGGGGGGGCGACGAGCAGTACTTC.

Only one count was recorded for this clone. The DNA for the CDR3 is TGTGCCAGCAGTGAAAGGCTTATATTTCGGGAGCAGTTCTTC. This codes for CASSERLIFREQFF. This chain links TRBV6-5 with TRBJ2-1; D unclear. Trimming shortened V by 5 bases and J by 10 bases, and 18 bases separated the two germline ends. Germline lookup yields CDR1 MNHEY and CDR2 SVGAGI. There are 14 residues in the CDR3.

The chain combines TRBV28 with TRBJ2-7; 13 bases agree with TRBD2. Per germline, CDR1 MDHEN and CDR2 SYDVKM. Trimming removed 5 bases from V and 6 bases from J; junction bases left unmatched: 4. The CDR3 sequence is 14 residues long. This CDR3 is CASSTSGRAGEQYF. CDR3 DNA sequence: TGTGCCAGCAGTACTAGCGGGAGGGCCGGCGAGCAGTACTTC. Supplemented by reference TRBV28 and TRBJ2-7, the full variable domain reads DVKVTQSSRYLVKRTGEKVFLECVQDMDHENMFWYRQDPGLGLRLIYFSYDVKMKEKGDIPEGYSVSREKKERFSLILESASTNQTSMYLCASSTSGRAGEQYFGPGTRLTVT.